A single sample gave rise to the 11 T cell receptor beta chains below, sequenced in a study of breast tumors, draining lymph nodes, adjacent tissues. Axillary draining lymph nodes of breast cancer patients supplied the node samples. TCRdb itself ran the multiplex PCR reads through MiXCR, one entry per CDR3 protein. The sample includes approximately 210,000 distinct CDR3 sequences, roughly 32% of them seen just once. Sequencing was carried out using axillary lymph node tissue. These TCRs come from a female donor with breast cancer. Some clones in this sample may be carry-over from other donors' samples.

This clonotype was found many times. This chain uses TRBV12-3 or TRBV12-4 with TRBJ1-6; 7 nucleotides align to TRBD1. The CDR3 loop spans 15 amino acids. V gave up 6 bases and J gave up 7 bases; unmatched junction bases: 9. The CDR3 here is CASRKMGQLNSPLHF. CDR3 coding DNA: TGTGCCAGCAGAAAAATGGGACAGCTGAATTCACCCCTCCACTTT.

This clonotype was seen at least ten times. The chain is built from TRBV6-5 and TRBJ1-6, with D possibly TRBD1 on 5 matching bases. The germline V and J ends were trimmed by 5 bases and 8 bases, with 7 bases remaining between them. The CDR3 consists of 12 residues. The germline CDR1 and CDR2 sequences are MNHEY and SVGAGI. CDR3 bases: TGTGCCAGCAGTCAGGGAGATTCACCCCTCCACTTT. Translating gives CASSQGDSPLHF.

This clonotype showed up many times. J is TRBJ1-4 and V is TRBV6-6; D unresolved. The CDR3 is 14 amino acids. In germline, CDR1 is MNHNY, CDR2 SVGAGI (reference sequence). Trimming removed 2 bases from V and 7 bases from J, with 11 bases in between. CDR3 protein: CASSYVPSGEKLFF. The CDR3 region has the DNA TGTGCCAGCAGTTACGTACCCAGCGGTGAAAAACTGTTTTTT.

Worth noting for this clonotype: The conserved closing phenylalanine or tryptophan is absent in this CDR3, likely reflecting a read error. The chain couples TRBV5-4 to TRBJ1-6; D not certain. V lost 1 base to trimming and J lost 7 bases, with 18 bases between them. Per the germline V gene, CDR1 is SGHNT and CDR2 is YYREEE (reference sequence). CDR3 length equals 17 residues. The CDR3 here is CASSLMEGGRQNSPLHS. The CDR3 bases are TGTGCCAGCAGCTTGATGGAGGGAGGACGGCAAAATTCACCCCTCCACTCT.

In this sample, this clonotype turned up many times. V gene TRBV20-1 combines with J gene TRBJ1-2; no clear D gene. CDR3 size: 15 residues. CDR1 and CDR2 (germline): DFQATT, SNEGSKA (reference sequence). The V end was cut by 3 bases, the J end by 5 bases, with 19 bases between. The CDR3 protein is CSASIPGRTQYGYTF. As DNA, the CDR3 is TGCAGTGCTAGTATCCCCGGACGTACTCAATATGGCTACACCTTC.

In this sample, this clonotype turned up many times. The chain couples TRBV7-6 to TRBJ1-5; the D gene is possibly TRBD1 (6 bases). The CDR3 loop spans 14 amino acids. Trimming pared 2 bases from V and 4 bases from J, leaving 9 bases between. Germline V lookup: CDR1 SGHVS, CDR2 FNYEAQ. CDR3 region: CASSLTGQNQPQHF. The DNA of the CDR3 is TGTGCCAGCAGCTTAACAGGACAGAATCAGCCCCAGCATTTT.

This clonotype was detected many times. This chain connects TRBV19 to TRBJ2-1, with TRBD2 matching over 10 bases. The CDR3 totals 13 residues. From germline, CDR1 is LNHDA and CDR2 SQIVND (reference sequence). V trimming: 5 bases; J trimming: 9 bases; junction bases outside the gene matches: 4. This chain's CDR3 is CASSGSGRTEQFF. DNA for the CDR3: TGTGCCAGTAGTGGTAGCGGGAGGACTGAGCAGTTCTTC.

V usage is TRBV20-1 and J usage is TRBJ2-3, with D tentatively TRBD2 (6 bases). CDR1 DFQATT and CDR2 SNEGSKA come from the germline V gene (reference sequence). The V and J ends lost 3 bases and 11 bases respectively, with 21 bases between them. This CDR3 is 14 amino acids long. This chain's CDR3 is CSASVGGTACEQYF. CDR3 coding DNA: TGCAGTGCTAGCGTTGGCGGGACGGCCTGCGAGCAGTATTTT.

The chain is built from TRBV4-1 and TRBJ2-5; D possibly corresponds to TRBD1 (6 bases). Gene TRBJ2-1 matches the end of the DNA better, so the J call may be wrong. The CDR3 is 14 residues long. CDR1 and CDR2 from the germline V gene are MGHRA and YSYEKL. The CDR3 region has the DNA TGCGCCAGCAGCCAAGATACACAGGGTTGGGAGCAGTTCTTC. It translates to CASSQDTQGWEQFF.

This clonotype was counted at least ten times. This may be a read error, as it is one base from a much larger clone. This chain uses TRBV7-3 with TRBJ2-5, with TRBD1 as a possible D gene (6 bases). Germline assignment: CDR1 SGHTA and CDR2 FQGTGA. This CDR3 comprises 15 residues. The chain's CDR3 is CASSQIPGVGETQHF. CDR3 DNA sequence: TGTGCCAGCAGCCAAATTCCAGGGGTCGGAGAGACCCAGCACTTC. Complete variable domain (other parts from reference TRBV7-3 and TRBJ2-5): GAGVSQTPSNKVTEKGKYVELRCDPISGHTALYWYRQSLGQGPEFLIYFQGTGAADDSGLPNDRFFAVRPEGSVSTLKIQRTERGDSAVYLCASSQIPGVGETQHFGPGTRLLVL.

This clonotype appeared many times. This chain uses TRBV20-1 with TRBJ1-5; D not resolved. Germline CDR1 DFQATT, CDR2 SNEGSKA (reference sequence). V shed 0 bases and J shed 5 bases, with 8 bases lying between them. This CDR3 is 13 amino acids long. CDR3 amino acids: CSAREDGDQPQHF. The CDR3 bases are TGCAGTGCTAGAGAGGACGGGGATCAGCCCCAGCATTTT.